This TCR beta chain is from a study of PD-1 blockade in classical Hodgkin lymphoma. Study-level findings and limits: Prior to therapy, complete responders displayed diversity much like that of newly diagnosed patients. The CD4+ diversity rise by C4D1 was clearest in complete responders. Newly diagnosed patients were said to have less baseline TCR diversity than healthy donors did.

Only in-frame clones appear in the TCRdb table, and some are missing; sequencing was by immunoSEQ multiplex PCR. The table has about 97,000 clones, roughly 88% seen once; the top ten hold 9% to 15%. Germline CDR1 SGHNT, CDR2 YYREEE (reference sequence). The CDR3 spans 15 residues. V shed 4 bases and J 6 bases; nucleotides not matched to a gene: 7. With respect to this clone: Its antigen is not identified.

With no exception, relapse followed autologous stem cell transplantation in all patients, and brentuximab vedotin exposure varied. The sequences come from peripheral blood mononuclear cells (PBMCs), collected at baseline. This clonotype was obtained from a human donor with classical Hodgkin lymphoma. V gene TRBV5-4 combines with J gene TRBJ2-7; 13 bases are shared with TRBD2. The CDR3 DNA reads as TGTGCCAGCAGCCCCGGACTAGCGGGAGACCTCGAGCAGTACTTC. It specifies CASSPGLAGDLEQYF.